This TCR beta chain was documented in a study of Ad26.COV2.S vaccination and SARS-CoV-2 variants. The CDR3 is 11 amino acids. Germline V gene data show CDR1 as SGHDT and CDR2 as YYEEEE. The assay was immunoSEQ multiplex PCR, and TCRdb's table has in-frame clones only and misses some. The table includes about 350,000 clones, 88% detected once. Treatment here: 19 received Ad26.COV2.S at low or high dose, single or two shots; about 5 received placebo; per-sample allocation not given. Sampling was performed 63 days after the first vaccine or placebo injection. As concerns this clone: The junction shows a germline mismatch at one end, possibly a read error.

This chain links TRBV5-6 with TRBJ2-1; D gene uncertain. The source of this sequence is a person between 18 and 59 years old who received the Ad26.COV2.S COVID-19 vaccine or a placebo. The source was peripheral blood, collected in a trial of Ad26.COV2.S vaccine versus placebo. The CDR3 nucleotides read TGTGCCAGCAGATTGGTAGGTGAGCAGTTCTTC. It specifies CASRLVGEQFF. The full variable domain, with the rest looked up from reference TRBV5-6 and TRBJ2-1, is DAGVTQSPTHLIKTRGQQVTLRCSPKSGHDTVSWYQQALGQGPQFIFQYYEEEERQRGNFPDRFSGHQFPNYSSELNVNALLLGDSALYLCASRLVGEQFFGPGTRLTVL.